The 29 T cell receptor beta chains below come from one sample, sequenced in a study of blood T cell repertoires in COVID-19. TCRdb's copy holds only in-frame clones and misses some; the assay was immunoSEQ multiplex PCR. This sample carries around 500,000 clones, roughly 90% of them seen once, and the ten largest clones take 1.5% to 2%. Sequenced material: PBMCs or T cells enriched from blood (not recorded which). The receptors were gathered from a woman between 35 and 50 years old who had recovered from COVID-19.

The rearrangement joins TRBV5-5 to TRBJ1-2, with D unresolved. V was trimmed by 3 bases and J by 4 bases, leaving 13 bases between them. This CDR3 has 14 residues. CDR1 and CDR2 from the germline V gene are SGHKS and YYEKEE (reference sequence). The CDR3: CASSSQAGFYGYTF. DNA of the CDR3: TGTGCCAGCAGCTCCCAGGCGGGGTTCTATGGCTACACCTTC.

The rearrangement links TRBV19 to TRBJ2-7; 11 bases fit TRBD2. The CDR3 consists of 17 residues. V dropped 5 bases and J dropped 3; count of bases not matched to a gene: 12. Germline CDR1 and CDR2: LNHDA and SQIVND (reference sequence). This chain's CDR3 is CASSPGLAEARVYEQYF. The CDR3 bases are TGTGCCAGTAGTCCGGGACTAGCGGAGGCGAGGGTCTACGAGCAGTACTTC.

The CDR3 DNA follows: TGTGCCAGCAGCTTAAAAGGTACGGGAGTCTCCTACAATGAGCAGTTCTTC. This sequence encodes CASSLKGTGVSYNEQFF. V is TRBV5-4 and J is TRBJ2-1; possibly TRBD2 for D (6 bases). CDR3 size: 17 residues. V shed 2 bases and J shed 0 bases, with 15 bases lying between them. Germline assignment: CDR1 SGHNT and CDR2 YYREEE (reference sequence).

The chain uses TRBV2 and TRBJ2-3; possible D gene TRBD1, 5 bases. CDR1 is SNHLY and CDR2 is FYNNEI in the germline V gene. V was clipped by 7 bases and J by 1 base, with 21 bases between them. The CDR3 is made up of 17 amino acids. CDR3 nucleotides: TGTGCCAGCACTTATGGGTTGTCCGGCAGGGGCACAGATACGCAGTATTTT. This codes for CASTYGLSGRGTDTQYF.

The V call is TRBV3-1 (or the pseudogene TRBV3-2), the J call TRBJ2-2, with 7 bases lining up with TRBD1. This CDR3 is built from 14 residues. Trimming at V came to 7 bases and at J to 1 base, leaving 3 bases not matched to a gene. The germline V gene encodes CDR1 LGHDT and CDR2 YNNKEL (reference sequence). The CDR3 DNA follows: TGTGCCAGCATGTCAGGGGGGAACACCGGGGAGCTGTTTTTT. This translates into CASMSGGNTGELFF.

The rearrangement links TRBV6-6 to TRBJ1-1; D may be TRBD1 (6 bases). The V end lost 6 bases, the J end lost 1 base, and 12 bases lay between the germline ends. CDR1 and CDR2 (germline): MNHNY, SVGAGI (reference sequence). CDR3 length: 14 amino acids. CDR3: CASRPTGSNTEAFF. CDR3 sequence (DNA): TGTGCCAGCAGACCTACAGGGTCGAACACTGAAGCTTTCTTT.

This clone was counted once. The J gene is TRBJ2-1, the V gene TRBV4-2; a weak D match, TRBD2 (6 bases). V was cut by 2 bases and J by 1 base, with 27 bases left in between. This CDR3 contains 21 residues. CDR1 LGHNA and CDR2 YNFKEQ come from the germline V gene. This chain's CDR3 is CASSQITRSSGGALSYNEQFF. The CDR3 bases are TGTGCCAGCAGCCAAATTACGCGGTCCTCGGGCGGGGCTCTTTCCTACAATGAGCAGTTCTTC.

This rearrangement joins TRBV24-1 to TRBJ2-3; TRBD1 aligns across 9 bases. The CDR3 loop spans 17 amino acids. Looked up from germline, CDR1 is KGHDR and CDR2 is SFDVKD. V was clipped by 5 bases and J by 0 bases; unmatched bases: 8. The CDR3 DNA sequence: TGTGCCACCAGTGGATTACCCGGGACAGGGAGCACAGATACGCAGTATTTT. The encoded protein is CATSGLPGTGSTDTQYF.

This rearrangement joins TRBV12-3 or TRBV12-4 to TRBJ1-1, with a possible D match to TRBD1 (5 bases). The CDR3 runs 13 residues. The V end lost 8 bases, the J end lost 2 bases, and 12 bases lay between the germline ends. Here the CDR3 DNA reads TGTGCCAGCGGGGGGATCTCCAACACTGAAGCTTTCTTT. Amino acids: CASGGISNTEAFF.

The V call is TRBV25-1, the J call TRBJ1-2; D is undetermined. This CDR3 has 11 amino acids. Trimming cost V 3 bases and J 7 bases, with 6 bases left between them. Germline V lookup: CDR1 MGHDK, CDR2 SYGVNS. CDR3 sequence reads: CASSEVRGYTF. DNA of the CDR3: TGTGCCAGCAGTGAGGTGCGTGGCTACACCTTC.

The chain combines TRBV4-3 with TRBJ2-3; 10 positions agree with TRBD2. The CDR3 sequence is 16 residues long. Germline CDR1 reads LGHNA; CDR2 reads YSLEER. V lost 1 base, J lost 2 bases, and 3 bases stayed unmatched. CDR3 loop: CASSQGLAGFTDTQYF. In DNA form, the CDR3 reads TGCGCCAGCAGCCAAGGACTAGCGGGTTTCACAGATACGCAGTATTTT.

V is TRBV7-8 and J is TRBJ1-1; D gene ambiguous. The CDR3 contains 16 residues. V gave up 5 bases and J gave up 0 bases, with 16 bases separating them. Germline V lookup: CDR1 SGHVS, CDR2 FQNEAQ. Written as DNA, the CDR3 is TGTGCCAGCAGCCATTACTCCGGGTTTGTGAACACTGAAGCTTTCTTT. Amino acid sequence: CASSHYSGFVNTEAFF.

The chain's CDR3 is CASRTTVYTEAFF. The CDR3, as DNA: TGTGCCAGCAGGACGACAGTCTACACTGAAGCTTTCTTT. The V gene is TRBV6-5, the J gene TRBJ1-1; maybe TRBD1 (5 bases). CDR1 is MNHEY, CDR2 SVGAGI, per germline. The V end was cut by 6 bases, the J end by 3 bases, with 11 bases between. This CDR3 contains 13 residues.

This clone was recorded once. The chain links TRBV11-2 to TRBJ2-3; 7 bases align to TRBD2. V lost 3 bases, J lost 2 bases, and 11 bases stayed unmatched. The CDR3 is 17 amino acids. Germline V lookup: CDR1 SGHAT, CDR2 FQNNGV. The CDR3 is CASSFPKSGIHTDTQYF. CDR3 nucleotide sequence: TGTGCCAGCAGCTTTCCCAAGAGCGGGATTCACACAGATACGCAGTATTTT.

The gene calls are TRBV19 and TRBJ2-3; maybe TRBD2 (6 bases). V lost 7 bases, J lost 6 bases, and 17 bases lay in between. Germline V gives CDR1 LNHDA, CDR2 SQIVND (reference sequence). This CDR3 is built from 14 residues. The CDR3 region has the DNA TGTGCCAGTACCATCCCGGGCGCGGGGGATACGCAGTATTTT. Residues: CASTIPGAGDTQYF.

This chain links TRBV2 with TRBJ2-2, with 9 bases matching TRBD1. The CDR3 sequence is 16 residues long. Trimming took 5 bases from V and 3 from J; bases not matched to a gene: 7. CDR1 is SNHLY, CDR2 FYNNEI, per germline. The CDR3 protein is CASSYRGLVDTGELFF. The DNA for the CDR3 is TGTGCCAGCAGTTACAGGGGGCTTGTCGACACCGGGGAGCTGTTTTTT.

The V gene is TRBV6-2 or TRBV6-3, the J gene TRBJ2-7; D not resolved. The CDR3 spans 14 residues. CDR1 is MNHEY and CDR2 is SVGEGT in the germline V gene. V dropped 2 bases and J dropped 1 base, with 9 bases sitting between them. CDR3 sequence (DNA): TGTGCCAGCAGTTACATGGTCGGGTCCTACGAGCAGTACTTC. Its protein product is CASSYMVGSYEQYF.

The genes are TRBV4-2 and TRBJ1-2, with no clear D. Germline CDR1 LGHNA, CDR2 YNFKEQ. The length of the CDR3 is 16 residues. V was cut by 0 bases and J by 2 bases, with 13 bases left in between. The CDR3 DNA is TGTGCCAGCAGCCAAGATTCTGCCTATTTCAACTATGGCTACACCTTC. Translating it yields CASSQDSAYFNYGYTF.

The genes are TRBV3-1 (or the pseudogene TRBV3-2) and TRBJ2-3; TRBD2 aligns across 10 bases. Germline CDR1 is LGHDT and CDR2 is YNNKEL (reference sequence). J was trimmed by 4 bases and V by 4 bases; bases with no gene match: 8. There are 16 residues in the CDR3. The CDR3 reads CASSPRSSGSPDTQYF. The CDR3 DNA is TGTGCCAGCAGCCCCCGATCTAGCGGGAGTCCAGATACGCAGTATTTT.

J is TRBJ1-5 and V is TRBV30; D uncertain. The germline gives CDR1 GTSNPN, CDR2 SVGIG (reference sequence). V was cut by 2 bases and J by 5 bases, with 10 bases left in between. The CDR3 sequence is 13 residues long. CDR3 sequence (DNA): TGTGCCTGGAGTATCCGCGTCGATCAGCCCCAGCATTTT. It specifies CAWSIRVDQPQHF.

The chain's CDR3 is CASSIDLRGGIQPQHF. The CDR3, as DNA: TGTGCCAGTAGTATAGATCTTCGGGGGGGGATTCAGCCCCAGCATTTT. V usage is TRBV19 and J usage is TRBJ1-5; D possibly corresponds to TRBD1 (5 bases). The germline V gene has CDR1 LNHDA and CDR2 SQIVND (reference sequence). This CDR3 has 16 residues. The ends were cut back, 0 bases at V and 6 bases at J, with 15 bases in the middle.

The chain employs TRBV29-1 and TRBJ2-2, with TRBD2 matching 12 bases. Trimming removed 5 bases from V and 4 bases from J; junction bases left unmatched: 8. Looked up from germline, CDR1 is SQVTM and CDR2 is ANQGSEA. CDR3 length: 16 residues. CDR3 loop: CSVLLTSGRGTGELFF. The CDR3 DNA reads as TGCAGCGTTCTACTGACTAGCGGGAGAGGCACCGGGGAGCTGTTTTTT.

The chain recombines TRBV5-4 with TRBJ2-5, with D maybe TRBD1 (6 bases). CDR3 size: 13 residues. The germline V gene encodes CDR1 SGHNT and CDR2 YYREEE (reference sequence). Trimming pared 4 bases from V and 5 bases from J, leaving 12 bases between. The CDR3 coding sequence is TGTGCCAGCAGCCCAGGGGAGAGGGAGACCCAGTACTTC. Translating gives CASSPGERETQYF.

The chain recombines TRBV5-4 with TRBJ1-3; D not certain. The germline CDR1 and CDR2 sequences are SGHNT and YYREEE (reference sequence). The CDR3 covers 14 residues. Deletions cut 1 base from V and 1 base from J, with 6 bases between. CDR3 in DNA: TGTGCCAGCAGCTTGAGCGGATCTGGAAACACCATATATTTT. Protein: CASSLSGSGNTIYF.

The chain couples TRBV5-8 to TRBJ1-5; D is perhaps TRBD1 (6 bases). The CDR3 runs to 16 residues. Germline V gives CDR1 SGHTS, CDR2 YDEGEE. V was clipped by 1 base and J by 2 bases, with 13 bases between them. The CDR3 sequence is CASSLFGGLGNQPQHF. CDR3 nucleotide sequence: TGTGCCAGCAGCTTGTTTGGGGGCCTGGGCAATCAGCCCCAGCATTTT.

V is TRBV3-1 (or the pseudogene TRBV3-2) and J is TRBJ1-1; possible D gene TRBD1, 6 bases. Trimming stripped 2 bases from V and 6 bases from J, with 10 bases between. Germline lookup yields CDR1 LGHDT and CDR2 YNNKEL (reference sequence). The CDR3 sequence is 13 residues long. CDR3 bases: TGTGCCAGCAGCCAACTTCGACAGGCTGAAGCTTTCTTT. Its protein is CASSQLRQAEAFF.

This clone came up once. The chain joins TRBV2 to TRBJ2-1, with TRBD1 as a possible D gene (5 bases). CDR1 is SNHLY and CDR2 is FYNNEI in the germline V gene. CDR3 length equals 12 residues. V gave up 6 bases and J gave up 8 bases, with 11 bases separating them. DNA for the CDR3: TGTGCCAGCAGATTCTGGGGCGATGAGCAGTTCTTC. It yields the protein CASRFWGDEQFF.

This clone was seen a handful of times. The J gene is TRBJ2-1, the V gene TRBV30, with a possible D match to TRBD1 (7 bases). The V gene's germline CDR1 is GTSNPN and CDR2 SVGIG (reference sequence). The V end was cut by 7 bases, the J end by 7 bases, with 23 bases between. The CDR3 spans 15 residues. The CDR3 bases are TGTGCCTTTATAAGGTGGGCAGGGGGGTTAAATGAGCAGTTCTTC. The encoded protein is CAFIRWAGGLNEQFF.

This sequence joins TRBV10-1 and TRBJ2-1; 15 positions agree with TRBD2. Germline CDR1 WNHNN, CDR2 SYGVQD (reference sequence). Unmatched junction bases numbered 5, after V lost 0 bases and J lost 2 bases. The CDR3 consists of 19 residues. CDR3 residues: CASSESGTSGRTAYNEQFF. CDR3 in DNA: TGCGCCAGCAGTGAGTCCGGGACTAGCGGGAGGACCGCCTACAATGAGCAGTTCTTC.